One and the same sample provided the 5 T cell receptor beta chains below, sequenced in a study of molecular identifiers for immune sequencing clone quantification. TCRdb re-called the PCR reads through MiXCR, storing one row per CDR3 protein. The sample consists of roughly 320,000 distinct CDR3 sequences, roughly 24% of them appearing once. Sequencing was performed on naive CD8+ T cells from blood, with Jurkat cell RNA spiked in. Specified subset: FACS-sorted CD8+CD4-CCR7+CD45RA+ naive T cells. The source is a human donor in good health. Some libraries in this study had Jurkat cell RNA spiked in.

This sequence joins TRBV4-3 and TRBJ2-7, with 7 bases that match TRBD2. The junction had 3 bases not matched to a gene; V was cut back by 3 bases and J by 1 base. The germline gives CDR1 LGHNA, CDR2 YSLEER. This CDR3 is 14 amino acids long. This chain's CDR3 is CASSQGTISYEQYF. The DNA of the CDR3 is TGCGCCAGCAGCCAGGGGACTATATCCTACGAGCAGTACTTC.

As concerns this clonotype: This may be a read error, as it is one base from a much larger clone. The chain carries TRBV25-1 and TRBJ2-5; D unclear. Germline lookup yields CDR1 MGHDK and CDR2 SYGVNS. The CDR3 is 14 amino acids. Trimming took 1 base from V and 7 from J, leaving 13 bases between them. CDR3 loop: CASSELVGLVTQYF. The CDR3 bases are TGTGCCAGCAGTGAATTAGTGGGGTTAGTGACCCAGTACTTC.

This clonotype was seen more than once but under ten times. This chain links TRBV7-2 with TRBJ1-5; D is unresolved. The germline V gene encodes CDR1 SGHTA and CDR2 FQGNSA. This CDR3 spans 14 amino acids. V was cut by 8 bases and J by 0 bases, with 11 bases left in between. The CDR3 here is CASASGYSNQPQHF. The CDR3 DNA sequence: TGTGCCAGCGCTAGCGGGTATAGCAATCAGCCCCAGCATTTT.

The V gene is TRBV28, the J gene TRBJ2-7; 8 bases are a match to TRBD1. V gave up 6 bases and J gave up 3 bases; unmatched junction bases: 10. This CDR3 has 15 residues. Germline CDR1 MDHEN, CDR2 SYDVKM. CDR3 in amino acids: CASRPLRQGIYEQYF. As DNA, the CDR3 is TGTGCCAGCAGGCCACTCAGACAGGGGATCTACGAGCAGTACTTC.

As regards this clonotype: A much larger clone lies one base from this, so it may be a read error. The conserved final phenylalanine or tryptophan is absent from the CDR3, which likely points to a read error. This chain links TRBV7-9 with TRBJ1-6, with 9 bases that match TRBD1. After removal of 5 bases from V and 4 bases from J, the junction contained 9 bases not matched to a gene. The CDR3 has 17 residues. CDR1 SEHNR and CDR2 FQNEAQ come from the germline V gene (reference sequence). In DNA form, the CDR3 reads TGTGCCAGCAGCCCCTCTCGCGGACAGGGGTATAATTCACCCCTCCACTCT. Its protein product is CASSPSRGQGYNSPLHS.